This TCR beta chain was found in a study of cytomegalovirus exposure and HLA in healthy donors. PCR employed 60 Vbeta and 13 Jbeta primers. Sequencing was performed with immunoSEQ multiplex PCR; in TCRdb, only in-frame clones are kept and a portion is missing. The sample has over 150,000 clones, approximately 81% seen once. Per the germline V gene, CDR1 is SGHRS and CDR2 is YFSETQ. This CDR3 region has 15 residues. In its sample, this clone was seen once. Its ends do not fully match the called genes, so a read error is possible. The sequencing input was PBMCs. The chain links TRBV5-1 to TRBJ2-4; possible D gene TRBD2, 6 bases. The TCR sequence derives from a man aged 18 to 30 in good health and CMV-seronegative. CDR3 sequence: CASSLADRDWASLNF. The CDR3 DNA sequence: TGCGCCAGCAGCTTGGCCGACCGGGACTGGGCCTCTTTGAACTTC.